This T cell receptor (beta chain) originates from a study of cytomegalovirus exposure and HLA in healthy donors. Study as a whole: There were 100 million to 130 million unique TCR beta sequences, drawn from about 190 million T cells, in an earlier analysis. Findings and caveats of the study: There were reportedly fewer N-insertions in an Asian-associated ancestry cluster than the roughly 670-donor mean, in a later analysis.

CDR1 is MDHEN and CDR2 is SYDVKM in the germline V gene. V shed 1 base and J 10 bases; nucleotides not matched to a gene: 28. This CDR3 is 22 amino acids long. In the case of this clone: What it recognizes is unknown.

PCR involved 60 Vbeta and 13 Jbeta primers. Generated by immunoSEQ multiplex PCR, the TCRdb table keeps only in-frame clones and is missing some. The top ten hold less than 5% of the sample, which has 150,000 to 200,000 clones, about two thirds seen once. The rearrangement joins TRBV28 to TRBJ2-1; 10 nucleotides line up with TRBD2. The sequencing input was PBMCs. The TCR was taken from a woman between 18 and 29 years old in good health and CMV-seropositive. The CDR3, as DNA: TGTGCCAGCAGTTTATATATTTTGCGGGGAGGTCTCCGGGAGCGGGAGGGCTTGGAGCAGTTCTTC. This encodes CASSLYILRGGLREREGLEQFF.